The rows below give T cell receptor beta chains drawn from one sample of a study of Ad26.COV2.S vaccination and SARS-CoV-2 variants. Assay used: immunoSEQ multiplex PCR; TCRdb lists only in-frame clones, some missing. The data contain fewer than 150,000 clones, roughly 88% of them singletons. The source material was peripheral blood, sampled after recovery from COVID-19. All receptors come from a human donor who had recovered from COVID-19. The CDR3 runs from the conserved cysteine through the conserved F or W. D genes are given only for firm matches. Clone size, where shown, is once, few, many, or a class for clones that have expanded.

clone_size,j_call,v_call,d_call,cdr3_aa,cdr3_nt
once,TRBJ1-1,TRBV19,.,CASSAPRRTEAFF,TGTGCCAGTAGTGCGCCCCGGAGAACTGAAGCTTTCTTT
.,TRBJ2-7,TRBV7-9,TRBD1,CASRYGQGEQYF,TGTGCCAGCAGATATGGACAGGGCGAGCAGTACTTC
.,TRBJ1-1,TRBV7-9,.,CASTDGVTAFF,TGTGCCAGCACCGATGGGGTTACAGCTTTCTTT
.,TRBJ1-2,TRBV30,TRBD1,CAWSSWTGARDGYTF,TGTGCCTGGAGTTCCTGGACAGGGGCTCGGGATGGCTACACCTTC
.,TRBJ2-2,TRBV5-4,.,CASSPGDTQNTGELFF,TGTGCCAGCAGCCCGGGCGATACCCAGAACACCGGGGAGCTGTTTTTT
.,TRBJ2-3,TRBV27,TRBD2,CASSLLTSGGATDTQYF,TGTGCCAGCAGTTTATTGACTAGCGGGGGGGCTACAGATACGCAGTATTTT
.,TRBJ1-5,TRBV2,TRBD1,CASKEGQGHQPQHF,TGTGCCAGCAAAGAGGGACAGGGCCATCAGCCCCAGCATTTT
.,TRBJ2-7,TRBV5-1,TRBD2,CASSFGGGYYEQYF,TGCGCCAGCAGCTTCGGCGGGGGTTACTACGAGCAGTACTTC
.,TRBJ1-2,TRBV7-8,.,CASSLRRIWDGYTF,TGTGCCAGCAGCTTACGACGGATCTGGGATGGCTACACCTTC
.,TRBJ2-1,TRBV24-1,TRBD1,CATSDRGTGVFNEQFF,TGTGCCACCAGTGATCGGGGGACAGGGGTTTTCAATGAGCAGTTCTTC
.,TRBJ1-3,TRBV4-1,.,CASSQDFSVSGNTIYF,TGCGCCAGCAGCCAAGATTTTTCGGTATCGGGAAACACCATATATTTT
.,TRBJ1-5,TRBV7-2,.,CASSLGGHEAPQHF,TGTGCCAGCAGCTTAGGTGGCCACGAGGCGCCCCAGCATTTT
.,TRBJ1-5,TRBV19,.,CASSIQGQAQPQHF,TGTGCCAGTAGTATCCAGGGGCAGGCTCAGCCCCAGCATTTT
.,TRBJ1-5,TRBV15,.,CATSSAWGNQPQHF,TGTGCCACCAGCAGTGCCTGGGGCAATCAGCCCCAGCATTTT
.,TRBJ2-7,TRBV28,.,CASSSPGGMKPYEQYF,TGTGCCAGCAGTTCCCCGGGTGGAATGAAGCCCTACGAGCAGTACTTC
.,TRBJ1-2,TRBV7-2,.,CASSLALATEAGYTF,TGTGCCAGCAGCTTAGCGCTGGCTACTGAGGCGGGCTACACCTTC
.,TRBJ1-2,TRBV4-3,.,CASSQDGTRINYGYTF,TGCGCCAGCAGCCAAGATGGGACAAGGATTAACTATGGCTACACCTTC
.,TRBJ2-1,TRBV7-9,.,CASSRRAEGGGNEQFF,TGTGCCAGCAGCCGCCGGGCAGAGGGGGGGGGAAATGAGCAGTTCTTC
many,TRBJ1-2,TRBV12-3/TRBV12-4,.,CASSLSYGYTF,TGTGCCAGCAGTTTATCCTATGGCTACACCTTC
.,TRBJ1-2,TRBV6-2/TRBV6-3,.,CASSQDGLGYTF,TGTGCCAGCAGCCAGGACGGTCTTGGCTACACCTTC
.,TRBJ1-6,TRBV28,.,CASSLPLSPLHF,TGTGCCAGCAGCCTGCCCCTTTCACCCCTCCACTTT
once,TRBJ1-1,TRBV6-2/TRBV6-3,.,CASSYYTDTEAFF,TGTGCCAGCAGTTACTATACAGACACTGAAGCTTTCTTT
.,TRBJ2-7,TRBV9,TRBD1,CASSVAQGAYEQYF,TGTGCCAGCAGCGTCGCGCAGGGGGCATACGAGCAGTACTTC
.,TRBJ2-1,TRBV27,.,CASSLAGANNEQFF,TGTGCCAGCAGTTTAGCGGGGGCGAACAATGAGCAGTTCTTC
.,TRBJ2-7,TRBV5-4,.,CASSLGGGSFYEQYF,TGTGCCAGCAGCTTGGGAGGTGGATCATTCTACGAGCAGTACTTC
once,TRBJ1-2,TRBV12-3/TRBV12-4,.,CASRRTIDGYTF,TGTGCCAGCAGGAGGACTATCGATGGCTACACCTTC
.,TRBJ1-1,TRBV3-1/TRBV3-2,.,CASSQDSAYTEAFF,TGTGCCAGCAGCCAAGATTCGGCGTACACTGAAGCTTTCTTT
.,TRBJ1-1,TRBV11-2,TRBD1,CASSLVPRGRGTEAFF,TGTGCCAGCAGCTTGGTGCCCAGGGGGCGAGGGACTGAAGCTTTCTTT
.,TRBJ1-3,TRBV12-3/TRBV12-4,.,CASSFTGNTIYF,TGTGCCAGCAGTTTTACTGGAAACACCATATATTTT
.,TRBJ1-1,TRBV7-9,.,CASSRDGHRNTEAFF,TGTGCCAGCAGCCGGGACGGACACCGAAACACTGAAGCTTTCTTT
.,TRBJ1-2,TRBV19,.,CASSIEPTNYGYTF,TGTGCCAGTAGTATTGAACCGACCAACTATGGCTACACCTTC
.,TRBJ1-1,TRBV6-6,TRBD1,CATGRQGENTEAFF,TGTGCCACCGGACGGCAGGGGGAGAACACTGAAGCTTTCTTT
.,TRBJ1-3,TRBV7-2,TRBD1,CASSLADRGGNTIYF,TGTGCCAGCAGCTTAGCGGACAGGGGCGGAAACACCATATATTTT
.,TRBJ1-1,TRBV5-6,.,CASWTGGRMNTEAFF,TGTGCCAGCTGGACGGGGGGAAGAATGAACACTGAAGCTTTCTTT
.,TRBJ1-2,TRBV11-2,.,CASSHPGSNYGYTF,TGTGCCAGCAGCCACCCCGGTTCTAACTATGGCTACACCTTC
.,TRBJ1-2,TRBV7-8,TRBD1,CASSPGTVGYGYTF,TGTGCCAGCAGCCCCGGGACAGTCGGCTATGGCTACACCTTC
.,TRBJ2-2,TRBV7-2,TRBD2,CASSLQAGGRTGELFF,TGTGCCAGCAGCTTACAAGCGGGGGGGCGCACCGGGGAGCTGTTTTTT
.,TRBJ2-2,TRBV10-3,TRBD1,CAITGTGAGELFF,TGTGCCATCACCGGGACAGGGGCCGGGGAGCTGTTTTTT
medium-sized,TRBJ1-3,TRBV24-1,.,CATSDSSGAAGNTIYF,TGTGCCACCAGTGATTCTTCGGGGGCAGCTGGAAACACCATATATTTT
.,TRBJ1-5,TRBV28,.,CASGGGNQPQHF,TGTGCCAGCGGGGGGGGTAATCAGCCCCAGCATTTT
few,TRBJ1-1,TRBV19,TRBD1,CASRPYQSRTGTAREAFF,TGTGCCAGTCGGCCATACCAAAGCAGGACAGGGACGGCTCGTGAAGCTTTCTTT
.,TRBJ1-4,TRBV28,TRBD1,CASGTGTGGKKLFF,TGTGCCAGCGGGACCGGGACAGGGGGGAAAAAACTGTTTTTT
.,TRBJ1-6,TRBV10-1,.,CASSELGPPGSYNSPLHF,TGCGCCAGCAGTGAGCTGGGGCCCCCGGGCTCCTATAATTCACCCCTCCACTTT
.,TRBJ2-7,TRBV6-6,.,CASQTVYGYEQYF,TGTGCCAGCCAGACGGTCTACGGGTACGAGCAGTACTTC
.,TRBJ1-1,TRBV7-8,.,CASSLYGVNTEAFF,TGTGCCAGCAGCCTATACGGGGTGAACACTGAAGCTTTCTTT
.,TRBJ2-3,TRBV28,.,CASSPRGLVGEDTQYF,TGTGCCAGCAGCCCCCGGGGACTCGTCGGGGAAGATACGCAGTATTTT
few,TRBJ1-5,TRBV6-5,.,CASSYALDQPQHF,TGTGCCAGCAGTTACGCCCTGGATCAGCCCCAGCATTTT
.,TRBJ2-2,TRBV5-1,TRBD1,CASSLRQGAGELFF,TGCGCCAGCAGCCTCAGACAGGGGGCAGGGGAGCTGTTTTTT
.,TRBJ1-2,TRBV7-2,.,CASSSTSRYGYTF,TGTGCCAGCAGCTCGACAAGCCGCTATGGCTACACCTTC